The TCR beta chain under discussion was sequenced for a study of T-cell memory formation after mild COVID-19. TCRdb re-called the 5' RACE reads with MiXCR, one entry per CDR3 protein. Counted here are 250,000 to 300,000 distinct CDR3 sequences, roughly 16% occurring once; the ten biggest clones make up approximately 25%. The length of the CDR3 is 13 residues. The V gene lost 6 bases and the J gene lost 4 bases, with 12 bases spanning the gap. CDR1 is ENHRY and CDR2 is SYGVKD in the germline V gene. Source material: PBMCs or a T cell subset sorted from them (not recorded which). The receptor was derived from a man between 18 and 35 years old who had mild COVID-19 (a few samples of this study predate the infection). Cell type and time point are not known. The chain has TRBV10-3 and TRBJ2-5; D not resolved. For the CDR3, the DNA is TGTGCCATCAGCTCTAGGCACGGAGAGACCCAGTACTTC. As protein: CAISSRHGETQYF.